This entry describes one T cell receptor beta chain. Antigen: not known. The record originates from a study of T cells expressing NK-cell markers. Overall study context: In sorted CD3+CD56+NKG2C+, CD3+CD56+NKG2C- and CD3+CD56-NKG2C+ T cells, TCR beta repertoires were obtained. Whole-study findings and limits: The CD3+CD56-NKG2C+ fraction was also led by these clonotypes in several donors. Several of the donors carried dominant NKG2C+ clonotypes that took up 1.0-7.0% of their CD8+ T cells.

This CDR3 contains 15 residues. Germline CDR1 is GTSNPN and CDR2 is SVGIG (reference sequence). The authors generated TCR beta cDNA through 5'RACE template switching with UMIs. Following a re-call of the 5' RACE reads, TCRdb has one entry per CDR3 protein and lacks DNA. The sample's table shows 500,000 to 700,000 distinct CDR3 sequences. The gene calls are TRBV30 and TRBJ2-5. The receptor was isolated from a man between 18 and 35 years old in good health. The sequencing sample was made of blood T cells: a sorted CD56 or NKG2C T cell subset, CD4+ or CD8+ T cells, or bulk PBMC T cells (not recorded which). Here the CDR3 reads CAWSVRRTVRETQYF.